The 29 T cell receptor beta chains below all came from one sample that was sequenced in a study of T-cell reconstitution after alpha-beta-depleted transplantation in children. A TCRbeta library incorporating unique molecular identifiers was prepared. TCRdb fed the PCR reads into MiXCR, producing one record per CDR3 protein. The profile shows under 450,000 distinct CDR3 sequences, 10% to 15% of them singletons. The sequencing here drew on PBMCs, taken from the stem cell graft. These receptors all come from a human donor who donated a stem cell graft to a child with Fanconi anemia.

This clonotype was picked up a small number of times. J is TRBJ2-5 and V is TRBV5-6; D is undetermined. The CDR3 runs 15 residues. In germline, CDR1 is SGHDT, CDR2 YYEEEE. V was trimmed by 2 bases and J by 2 bases, leaving 13 bases between them. CDR3 region: CASSFLSGSQETQYF. The CDR3, as DNA: TGTGCCAGCAGCTTCCTCTCGGGCTCTCAAGAGACCCAGTACTTC.

This clonotype was recorded at least ten times. This rearrangement joins TRBV27 to TRBJ1-1, with 7 positions matching TRBD1. Germline-derived CDR1 and CDR2 are MNHEY and SMNVEV (reference sequence). V was clipped by 3 bases and J by 0 bases; unmatched bases: 4. The length of the CDR3 is 15 residues. CDR3 DNA: TGTGCCAGCAGTTTGTGGGGACAGATGAACACTGAAGCTTTCTTT. It translates to CASSLWGQMNTEAFF.

The V call is TRBV20-1, the J call TRBJ1-4; D may be TRBD1 (5 bases). Between the trimmed V and J ends, which lost 3 bases and 10 bases, there was a span of 15 bases. The germline V gene has CDR1 DFQATT and CDR2 SNEGSKA (reference sequence). The CDR3 has 13 amino acids. The CDR3: CSASSGGLGKLFF. For the CDR3, the DNA is TGCAGTGCTAGCTCGGGGGGACTCGGAAAACTGTTTTTT.

V usage is TRBV12-3 or TRBV12-4 and J usage is TRBJ2-2; 9 nucleotides match TRBD2. Unmatched junction bases numbered 7, after V lost 3 bases and J lost 5 bases. The CDR3 totals 16 residues. The DNA for the CDR3 is TGTGCCAGCAGTTTCGGTAGCGGGGGATTTACCGGGGAGCTGTTTTTT. This translates into CASSFGSGGFTGELFF.

Many counts were recorded for this clonotype. This chain uses TRBV29-1 with TRBJ2-5; 9 bases line up with TRBD1. The CDR3 loop spans 13 amino acids. In germline, CDR1 is SQVTM, CDR2 ANQGSEA. CDR3 bases: TGCAGTTCCTCCGGGACAGGGATGGAGACCCAGTACTTC. It encodes CSSSGTGMETQYF.

This clonotype occurred a few times. This chain joins TRBV4-2 and TRBJ1-5, with unresolved D. In germline, CDR1 is LGHNA, CDR2 YNFKEQ. CDR3 size: 13 residues. The germline V and J ends were trimmed by 0 bases and 7 bases, with 7 bases remaining between them. CDR3 coding DNA: TGTGCCAGCAGCCAAGATTCGGGGCAGCCCCAGCATTTT. It yields the protein CASSQDSGQPQHF.

This clonotype was picked up many times. V usage is TRBV15 and J usage is TRBJ2-1; the D call may be TRBD1 or TRBD2 (6 bases each). Germline V gives CDR1 LNHNV, CDR2 YYDKDF (reference sequence). Trimming shortened V by 0 bases and J by 8 bases, and 23 bases separated the two germline ends. This CDR3 is 18 amino acids long. The CDR3 DNA follows: TGTGCCACCAGCAGAGATCTTACTTGGGACATTGGAGGGGATGAGCAGTTCTTC. Protein: CATSRDLTWDIGGDEQFF.

This clonotype was counted only a few times. The chain employs TRBV6-5 and TRBJ2-3; possible D gene TRBD2, 6 bases. There are 16 residues in the CDR3. CDR1 MNHEY and CDR2 SVGAGI come from the germline V gene. Trimming left V 0 bases short and J 3 bases short, with 13 bases between. The CDR3 DNA reads TGTGCCAGCAGTTACTCGATCTCTGCGGGGACAGATACGCAGTATTTT. This codes for CASSYSISAGTDTQYF.

This clonotype was recorded at least ten times. The DNA for the CDR3 is TGTGCCACCGCTGGACAAGCGAACACCGGGGAGCTGTTTTTT. Translation gives CATAGQANTGELFF. The gene calls are TRBV12-3 or TRBV12-4 and TRBJ2-2; D is perhaps TRBD1 (5 bases). The CDR3 length is 14 residues. V lost 10 bases, J lost 0 bases, and 12 bases lay in between.

This clonotype has only a few counts. The chain combines TRBV19 with TRBJ2-6; D is uncertain. Per the germline V gene, CDR1 is LNHDA and CDR2 is SQIVND (reference sequence). V was clipped by 5 bases and J by 0 bases, with 8 bases between them. The CDR3 has 15 amino acids. This CDR3 reads CASSLTASGANVLTF. CDR3 bases: TGTGCCAGTAGTCTTACAGCCTCTGGGGCCAACGTCCTGACTTTC.

This clonotype was counted many times. This rearrangement joins TRBV14 to TRBJ2-3; a weak D match, TRBD1 (6 bases). The CDR3 has 17 residues. Germline V gives CDR1 SGHDN, CDR2 FVKESK. V lost 6 bases to trimming and J lost 6 bases, with 25 bases between them. The CDR3 nucleotides read TGTGCCAGCAGTCAAACCCGGACAGCCTCCGATGGGGATACGCAGTATTTT. Translating gives CASSQTRTASDGDTQYF. Full variable domain (missing parts from reference TRBV14 and TRBJ2-3): EAGVTQFPSHSVIEKGQTVTLRCDPISGHDNLYWYRRVMGKEIKFLLHFVKESKQDESGMPNNRFLAERTGGTYSTLKVQPAELEDSGVYFCASSQTRTASDGDTQYFGPGTRLTVL.

This chain connects TRBV5-5 to TRBJ1-2; no clear D. Trimming cost V 7 bases and J 4 bases, with 14 bases left between them. The CDR3 totals 13 residues. Germline V gene lookup returns CDR1 SGHKS and CDR2 YYEKEE (reference sequence). The CDR3 nucleotides are TGTGCCAGCCGACGGGAGGCCGTCTATGGCTACACCTTC. Protein: CASRREAVYGYTF.

The V call is TRBV12-3 or TRBV12-4, the J call TRBJ1-1; TRBD1 matches at 8 bases. V trimming: 5 bases; J trimming: 2 bases; junction bases outside the gene matches: 13. This CDR3 has 17 amino acids. The CDR3 protein is CASSPPGRGLSNTEAFF. The CDR3 region has the DNA TGTGCCAGCAGTCCCCCTGGCAGGGGGCTATCTAACACTGAAGCTTTCTTT.

This clonotype has just a few counts. The chain uses TRBV29-1 and TRBJ1-2, with a tentative D call TRBD1 (5 bases). The CDR3 has 14 residues. V lost 4 bases to trimming and J lost 2 bases, with 14 bases between them. Germline values: CDR1 SQVTM, CDR2 ANQGSEA. CDR3: CSVGTGTGNYGYTF. For the CDR3, the DNA is TGCAGCGTTGGCACCGGGACGGGGAACTATGGCTACACCTTC.

This clonotype was seen ten or more times. The V gene is TRBV6-5, the J gene TRBJ2-1; TRBD1 matches at 7 bases. In germline, CDR1 is MNHEY, CDR2 SVGAGI. CDR3 length: 15 residues. V was clipped by 2 bases and J by 10 bases; unmatched bases: 11. CDR3 in amino acids: CASSYGPGGGLEQFF. In nucleotides, the CDR3 is TGTGCCAGCAGTTACGGTCCAGGGGGTGGGTTGGAGCAGTTCTTC.

The V call is TRBV6-1, the J call TRBJ2-3, with D hard to call. The germline V and J ends were trimmed by 8 bases and 0 bases, with 9 bases remaining between them. This CDR3 is built from 13 residues. Germline CDR1 reads MNHNS; CDR2 reads SASEGT. DNA of the CDR3: TGTGCCAGCTCCATTGGTAGCACAGATACGCAGTATTTT. It codes for CASSIGSTDTQYF.

J is TRBJ2-3 and V is TRBV7-2, with D perhaps TRBD2 (7 bases). The CDR3 loop spans 15 amino acids. Trimming cost V 2 bases and J 2 bases, with 11 bases left between them. Germline values: CDR1 SGHTA, CDR2 FQGNSA. The CDR3 is CASSLRGALTDTQYF. In DNA, the CDR3 is TGTGCCAGCAGCTTACGGGGGGCACTCACAGATACGCAGTATTTT.

The DNA of the CDR3 is TGTGCCAGCAGTGACCCCGGAACTAATGAAAAACTGTTTTTT. It translates to CASSDPGTNEKLFF. This rearrangement joins TRBV2 to TRBJ1-4; D unresolved. The V gene's germline CDR1 is SNHLY and CDR2 FYNNEI. The CDR3 totals 14 residues. Trimming stripped 3 bases from V and 1 base from J, with 6 bases between. Full variable domain (outside the CDR3, taken from reference TRBV2 and TRBJ1-4): EPEVTQTPSHQVTQMGQEVILRCVPISNHLYFYWYRQILGQKVEFLVSFYNNEISEKSEIFDDQFSVERPDGSNFTLKIRSTKLEDSAMYFCASSDPGTNEKLFFGSGTQLSVL.

The chain employs TRBV30 and TRBJ1-2; no definite D call. The germline V gene has CDR1 GTSNPN and CDR2 SVGIG (reference sequence). CDR3 size: 10 residues. Trimming removed 7 bases from V and 8 bases from J, with 11 bases in between. The CDR3 DNA sequence: TGTGCCTTACGAGTTCCGGGCTACACCTTC. Translated: CALRVPGYTF.

This clonotype was counted between two and nine times. This chain connects TRBV9 to TRBJ2-1; D unclear. This CDR3 spans 12 amino acids. Germline V lookup: CDR1 SGDLS, CDR2 YYNGEE. The germline V and J ends were trimmed by 4 bases and 9 bases, with 11 bases remaining between them. The CDR3 DNA follows: TGTGCCAGCAGCCAGTCCGGGTTTGAGCAGTTCTTC. Its translation: CASSQSGFEQFF.

The sample holds many counts of this clonotype. This chain joins TRBV5-5 and TRBJ1-1; D is unclear. Trimming removed 5 bases at V and 8 bases at J, with 13 bases between. Germline CDR1 and CDR2: SGHKS and YYEKEE (reference sequence). The length of the CDR3 is 12 residues. The CDR3 region is CASSAVAVEAFF. The CDR3 DNA sequence: TGTGCCAGCAGTGCGGTAGCAGTGGAAGCTTTCTTT.

In this sample, this clonotype turned up many times. V usage is TRBV12-3 or TRBV12-4 and J usage is TRBJ2-7; the match to TRBD1 covers 9 bases. V dropped 6 bases and J dropped 1; count of bases not matched to a gene: 4. CDR3 size: 14 residues. The chain's CDR3 is CASRETGGSYEQYF. The CDR3 nucleotides read TGTGCCAGCAGGGAGACAGGGGGGTCCTACGAGCAGTACTTC.

This clonotype was observed many times. V is TRBV29-1 and J is TRBJ2-1, with TRBD1 matching 7 bases. V lost 7 bases, J lost 6 bases, and 9 bases stayed unmatched. The germline CDR1 and CDR2 sequences are SQVTM and ANQGSEA. The CDR3 loop spans 13 amino acids. The CDR3 nucleotides are TGCAGCGCCCCGGTGGACAGGCTCAATGAGCAGTTCTTC. Amino acids: CSAPVDRLNEQFF.

A few counts support this clonotype. V gene TRBV7-8 combines with J gene TRBJ1-1, with a weak D call TRBD1 (6 bases). There are 16 residues in the CDR3. V shed 1 base and J shed 3 bases, with 15 bases lying between them. Germline CDR1 and CDR2: SGHVS and FQNEAQ. The CDR3 sequence: CASSLEGGSLDTEAFF. The DNA of the CDR3 is TGTGCCAGCAGCTTAGAAGGGGGTTCCTTGGACACTGAAGCTTTCTTT.

The rearrangement links TRBV12-3 or TRBV12-4 to TRBJ1-1; D unresolved. The CDR3 length is 16 residues. The V end lost 2 bases, the J end lost 2 bases, and 15 bases lay between the germline ends. The CDR3 loop is CASSLRPKSSNTEAFF. In DNA form, the CDR3 reads TGTGCCAGCAGTTTAAGGCCGAAGAGTAGCAACACTGAAGCTTTCTTT.

This clonotype has only a few counts. The rearrangement joins TRBV3-1 to TRBJ2-2, with D possibly TRBD2 on 6 matching bases. The CDR3 spans 14 residues. Per the germline V gene, CDR1 is LGHDT and CDR2 is YNNKEL (reference sequence). V was pared by 8 bases and J by 5 bases, with 15 bases between. CDR3 loop: CASGGSDKTGELFF. DNA of the CDR3: TGTGCCAGCGGGGGGTCAGACAAGACCGGGGAGCTGTTTTTT.

The table lists this clonotype with many counts. The chain uses TRBV7-9 and TRBJ1-1, with D hard to call. The CDR3 is made up of 15 amino acids. The V and J ends lost 5 bases and 0 bases respectively, with 13 bases between them. Germline V gives CDR1 SEHNR, CDR2 FQNEAQ (reference sequence). The CDR3 loop is CASSPRAVMNTEAFF. CDR3 in DNA: TGTGCCAGCAGCCCCCGGGCCGTGATGAACACTGAAGCTTTCTTT.

The sample holds a few counts of this clonotype. The rearrangement joins TRBV20-1 to TRBJ1-1; a possible D gene is TRBD1 (5 bases). Trimming took 3 bases from V and 11 from J, leaving 16 bases between them. This CDR3 contains 12 residues. Germline V gene lookup returns CDR1 DFQATT and CDR2 SNEGSKA (reference sequence). In DNA form, the CDR3 reads TGCAGTGCTAGTCGGGGGGGTTCAGACGCTTTCTTT. As protein: CSASRGGSDAFF.

This clonotype was observed many times. The chain is built from TRBV5-1 and TRBJ1-5, with TRBD1 matching 8 bases. V lost 4 bases, J lost 7 bases, and 10 bases stayed unmatched. The germline V gene encodes CDR1 SGHRS and CDR2 YFSETQ. CDR3 size: 15 residues. The CDR3 DNA reads TGCGCCAGCAGCCTAGAGGGGACAGGTGGACAGCCCCAGCATTTT. It encodes CASSLEGTGGQPQHF. Complete variable domain (other parts from reference TRBV5-1 and TRBJ1-5): KAGVTQTPRYLIKTRGQQVTLSCSPISGHRSVSWYQQTPGQGLQFLFEYFSETQRNKGNFPGRFSGRQFSNSRSEMNVSTLELGDSALYLCASSLEGTGGQPQHFGDGTRLSIL.